The clone carrying this TCR beta chain was detected a few times. What it binds is unknown. Per germline, CDR1 SGHDT and CDR2 YYEEEE. The CDR3 has 17 residues. Trimming pared 3 bases from V and 0 bases from J, leaving 19 bases between. PCR was performed using 60 Vbeta and 13 Jbeta primers. Assay: immunoSEQ multiplex PCR; the TCRdb copy retains only in-frame clones and omits some. The data show about 120,000 clones, 81% seen once. This entry belongs to a study of cytomegalovirus exposure and HLA in healthy donors. Study-level points and caveats: A later analysis linked about 17,000 TCR beta sequences to HLA alleles at 0.05 false discovery rate.

Sample: PBMCs. This receptor was obtained from a woman aged 35 to 49 in good health and CMV-seronegative. The V and J genes are TRBV5-6 and TRBJ2-7; TRBD2 might be the D (6 bases). The DNA of the CDR3 is TGTGCCAGCAGCTGGGCCGAGGAGGGCCAAGACTCCTACGAGCAGTACTTC. Translated: CASSWAEEGQDSYEQYF.